This T cell receptor beta chain was captured in a study of cytomegalovirus exposure and HLA in healthy donors. PCR employed 60 Vbeta and 13 Jbeta primers. Assay: immunoSEQ multiplex PCR; the TCRdb copy retains only in-frame clones and omits some. Of some 120,000 clones listed, about 85% were seen once; the top ten hold over 0.2%. A remark on this clone: As yet, its antigen is unknown.

Study-wide findings and caveats: Some public TCRs appeared in many individuals, while most sequences were rare. Cytomegalovirus-associated status was assigned to about 160 TCR beta chains. The classifier reportedly diagnosed cytomegalovirus status with high sensitivity and specificity.

V dropped 6 bases and J dropped 5; count of bases not matched to a gene: 8. Germline V lookup: CDR1 SGHRS, CDR2 YFSETQ. The CDR3 totals 15 residues. The donors gave bone marrow, and they were healthy. The clonotype originates from a man in his fifties in good health and CMV-seronegative. The V gene is TRBV5-1, the J gene TRBJ2-3; TRBD2 aligns across 11 bases. The sequenced sample was PBMCs. The CDR3 DNA sequence: TGCGCCAGCACCCTCACTAGCGGGGGTTTAGATACGCAGTATTTT. This codes for CASTLTSGGLDTQYF. Variable domain in full (rest from reference TRBV5-1 and TRBJ2-3): KAGVTQTPRYLIKTRGQQVTLSCSPISGHRSVSWYQQTPGQGLQFLFEYFSETQRNKGNFPGRFSGRQFSNSRSEMNVSTLELGDSALYLCASTLTSGGLDTQYFGPGTRLTVL.